The TCR beta chain described here comes from a study of cytomegalovirus exposure and HLA in healthy donors. About the study: The approximately 120 validation repertoires were produced on the same platform as the 670 or so repertoires of the first cohort. This was reported in a later analysis.

Using immunoSEQ multiplex PCR, the repertoire was profiled, and TCRdb retains in-frame clones only, with some absent. The repertoire holds 250,000 to 350,000 clones, with around nine tenths as singletons. The CDR3 is made up of 16 amino acids. V was trimmed by 4 bases and J by 0 bases, leaving 13 bases between them. The germline V gene has CDR1 SGHDT and CDR2 YYEEEE. Turning to this clone: Its antigen is undetermined.

Study outcomes and limitations: Among TCR sequences, most were rare, though some public TCRs appeared in many donors. The classifier was said to identify cytomegalovirus status with high specificity and sensitivity. Among the CMV-associated chains, a few were confirmed in vitro as specific for CMV antigens.

The sequenced sample consisted of PBMCs. The rearrangement links TRBV5-6 to TRBJ2-2; a weak D match, TRBD2 (5 bases). This TCR derives from a woman aged 18-29 years in good health and CMV-seronegative. Here the CDR3 reads CASSRRRGTNTGELFF. The DNA of the CDR3 is TGTGCCAGCAGCCGCCGGCGAGGGACGAACACCGGGGAGCTGTTTTTT.